This T cell receptor (beta chain) is drawn from a study of CD8+ T cells in alopecia areata. The overall study: A regimen of oral tofacitinib, 5 to 10 mg twice daily, was given to treated patients.

cDNA prepared by RNA extraction and subsequent reverse transcription served as the template for sequencing. Data came from immunoSEQ multiplex PCR; TCRdb stores just in-frame clones and leaves some out. In the table there are some 150,000 clones, roughly 62% of which are singletons. Remarks on this clone: The antigen remains unidentified.

Sorting of CD4+ and CD8+ T cells was performed on PBMCs. Study-wide results and caveats: There were also resident alphabeta T cells of normal skin sequenced in scalp samples. Researchers report lesional scalp, most notably alopecia totalis/universalis, outstripped normal scalp in clonality.

Germline V gives CDR1 SGHAT, CDR2 FQNNGV. V gave up 3 bases and J gave up 1 base, with 9 bases separating them. The CDR3 runs 15 residues. Here the sequenced sample was CD4+ T cells sorted from blood, taken at week 0. This clonotype was obtained from a human donor with alopecia areata. The V and J genes are TRBV11-2 and TRBJ2-2; D is possibly TRBD2 (5 bases). The CDR3 region is CASSLQEVNTGELFF. The CDR3, as DNA: TGTGCCAGCAGCTTGCAGGAGGTGAACACCGGGGAGCTGTTTTTT. Supplemented by reference TRBV11-2 and TRBJ2-2, the full variable domain reads EAGVAQSPRYKIIEKRQSVAFWCNPISGHATLYWYQQILGQGPKLLIQFQNNGVVDDSQLPKDRFSAERLKGVDSTLKIQPAKLEDSAVYLCASSLQEVNTGELFFGEGSRLTVL.